The 26 T cell receptor beta chains below all came from one sample that was sequenced in a study of T cell responses to AZD1222 COVID-19 vaccine. Libraries were prepared by immunoSEQ multiplex PCR; TCRdb keeps only in-frame clonotypes and omits some of them. The sample shows 63,000 or so clones, 85% of them seen only once. The sample consisted of peripheral blood, taken on day 0 of AZD1222 vaccination. The receptor source for this set is an adult in good health.

This chain's CDR3 is CASSPGRWDEKLFF. DNA of the CDR3: TGTGCCAGCAGTCCGGGTCGCTGGGATGAAAAACTGTTTTTT. The rearrangement links TRBV6-6 to TRBJ1-4; no definite D call. The CDR3 consists of 14 residues. Between the trimmed V and J ends, which lost 5 bases and 6 bases, there was a span of 13 bases. Germline-derived CDR1 and CDR2 are MNHNY and SVGAGI (reference sequence).

The rearrangement links TRBV5-1 to TRBJ2-2, with a tentative D call TRBD1 (5 bases). CDR3 length: 15 amino acids. The V and J ends lost 3 bases and 2 bases respectively, with 11 bases between them. The germline gives CDR1 SGHRS, CDR2 YFSETQ. The DNA of the CDR3 is TGCGCCAGCAGCTGGCTGCGGACAAACACCGGGGAGCTGTTTTTT. Its translation: CASSWLRTNTGELFF.

V and J are TRBV28 and TRBJ1-2; a weak D match, TRBD1 (5 bases). The CDR3 length is 14 residues. With 4 bases removed from V and 6 bases from J, the gap between germline ends came to 15 bases. From germline, CDR1 is MDHEN and CDR2 SYDVKM. The CDR3 is CASSSLGTLDGYTF. The CDR3 nucleotides are TGTGCCAGCAGTTCCCTGGGGACGCTTGATGGCTACACCTTC.

The rearrangement links TRBV6-5 to TRBJ1-1; D is unclear. Germline lookup yields CDR1 MNHEY and CDR2 SVGAGI. V was shortened by 5 bases and J by 5 bases, with 15 bases between the two germline ends. The CDR3 runs to 14 residues. CDR3 sequence reads: CASSTGIPVTEAFF. CDR3 bases: TGTGCCAGCAGTACCGGGATCCCAGTAACTGAAGCTTTCTTT.

The rearrangement joins TRBV7-8 to TRBJ1-5; D gene unclear. The CDR3 has 13 residues. The V end was cut by 2 bases, the J end by 7 bases, with 9 bases between. From germline, CDR1 is SGHVS and CDR2 FQNEAQ. The CDR3 is CASSLFRGQPQHF. As DNA, the CDR3 is TGTGCCAGCAGCTTATTTCGCGGACAGCCCCAGCATTTT.

A remark on this clone: One end of the junction varies from germline; a read error may be responsible. The chain joins TRBV6-5 to TRBJ2-7; weak D call: TRBD1 (5 bases). Looked up from germline, CDR1 is MNHEY and CDR2 is SVGAGI. The CDR3 totals 14 residues. For the CDR3, the DNA is TGTGCCAGCAGTACCACAGGTGACACGTACGGGCAGTACTTC. It codes for CASSTTGDTYGQYF.

The chain links TRBV14 to TRBJ2-3, with no clear D. Trimming pared 1 base from V and 7 bases from J, leaving 15 bases between. Looked up from germline, CDR1 is SGHDN and CDR2 is FVKESK. This CDR3 is 15 amino acids long. The CDR3 reads CASSQGPHPTYTQYF. CDR3 bases: TGTGCCAGCAGCCAAGGGCCCCACCCGACCTATACGCAGTATTTT. Looking up the rest from reference TRBV14 and TRBJ2-3 gives the full variable domain: EAGVTQFPSHSVIEKGQTVTLRCDPISGHDNLYWYRRVMGKEIKFLLHFVKESKQDESGMPNNRFLAERTGGTYSTLKVQPAELEDSGVYFCASSQGPHPTYTQYFGPGTRLTVL.

The chain has TRBV5-5 and TRBJ2-7; D possibly corresponds to TRBD2 (5 bases). Germline V gives CDR1 SGHKS, CDR2 YYEKEE (reference sequence). The V and J ends lost 1 base and 6 bases respectively, with 17 bases between them. CDR3 size: 15 residues. The DNA of the CDR3 is TGTGCCAGCAGCTTGTTCGTTGCGGGCCGGGGCGAGCAGTACTTC. It encodes CASSLFVAGRGEQYF.

The V call is TRBV12-3 or TRBV12-4, the J call TRBJ1-4; D is possibly TRBD1 (5 bases). The V end lost 2 bases, the J end lost 8 bases, and 6 bases lay between the germline ends. This CDR3 contains 12 residues. CDR3 sequence reads: CASSLPGEKLFF. The CDR3, as DNA: TGTGCCAGCAGTTTACCAGGGGAAAAACTGTTTTTT.

Written as DNA, the CDR3 is TGTGCCAGCAGCTTGGTCGACAGGGGTTATGGCTACACCTTC. It specifies CASSLVDRGYGYTF. The genes are TRBV5-6 and TRBJ1-2; 8 bases match TRBD1. Germline V gene data show CDR1 as SGHDT and CDR2 as YYEEEE. CDR3 length: 14 residues. The V gene end was trimmed by 0 bases and the J gene end by 5 bases; junction bases not matched to a gene: 3. The full variable domain, in which reference TRBV5-6 and TRBJ1-2 provide the parts outside the CDR3, is DAGVTQSPTHLIKTRGQQVTLRCSPKSGHDTVSWYQQALGQGPQFIFQYYEEEERQRGNFPDRFSGHQFPNYSSELNVNALLLGDSALYLCASSLVDRGYGYTFGSGTRLTVV.

There are a few counts of this clone. The chain employs TRBV3-1 (or the pseudogene TRBV3-2) and TRBJ1-6; D gene unclear. Trimming stripped 1 base from V and 8 bases from J, with 6 bases between. CDR3 length: 13 amino acids. Germline values: CDR1 LGHDT, CDR2 YNNKEL (reference sequence). Here the CDR3 DNA reads TGTGCCAGCAGCCAAGTGGAGGATTCACCCCTCCACTTT. Its translation: CASSQVEDSPLHF.

The chain recombines TRBV2 with TRBJ1-1; D is undetermined. Germline CDR1 SNHLY, CDR2 FYNNEI. Trimming took off 11 bases at V and 0 bases at J, with 13 bases between the two ends. This CDR3 has 13 amino acids. The CDR3 region is CAGGKAMNTEAFF. DNA of the CDR3: TGTGCCGGTGGGAAAGCCATGAACACTGAAGCTTTCTTT. Supplemented by reference TRBV2 and TRBJ1-1, the full variable domain reads EPEVTQTPSHQVTQMGQEVILRCVPISNHLYFYWYRQILGQKVEFLVSFYNNEISEKSEIFDDQFSVERPDGSNFTLKIRSTKLEDSAMYFCAGGKAMNTEAFFGQGTRLTVV.

The gene calls are TRBV19 and TRBJ1-1; D unclear. Trimming pared 10 bases from V and 1 base from J, leaving 10 bases between. Germline V gives CDR1 LNHDA, CDR2 SQIVND (reference sequence). The CDR3 consists of 12 residues. CDR3 coding DNA: TGTGCCACCTTAACAGCGAACACTGAAGCTTTCTTT. Amino acids: CATLTANTEAFF.

The rearrangement uses TRBV9 and TRBJ2-2, with 10 nucleotides matching TRBD1. V trimming: 4 bases; J trimming: 7 bases; junction bases outside the gene matches: 10. Germline CDR1 is SGDLS and CDR2 is YYNGEE. The CDR3 has 16 residues. The CDR3 nucleotides read TGTGCCAGCAGCTTGGACAGGGGGTTAAGTTTCGGGGAGCTGTTTTTT. Amino acids: CASSLDRGLSFGELFF.

V gene TRBV27 combines with J gene TRBJ1-1, with D hard to call. This CDR3 contains 13 residues. Germline V gives CDR1 MNHEY, CDR2 SMNVEV (reference sequence). Between the trimmed V and J ends, which lost 2 bases and 7 bases, there was a span of 11 bases. CDR3 DNA sequence: TGTGCCAGCAGTTTAGGGCAGAACCTTGAAGCTTTCTTT. Its protein is CASSLGQNLEAFF.

As concerns this clone: This sample also contains other DNA sequences that code for the same CDR3. The chain has TRBV12-3 or TRBV12-4 and TRBJ2-5; D call uncertain. The CDR3 runs 11 residues. Trimming took off 3 bases at V and 4 bases at J, with 3 bases between the two ends. CDR3 coding DNA: TGTGCCAGCAGTTTTAGAGAGACCCAGTACTTC. Its translation: CASSFRETQYF.

The gene calls are TRBV29-1 and TRBJ2-1; 7 positions match TRBD1. J lost 4 bases, V lost 7 bases, and 13 bases had no gene match. CDR1 and CDR2 (germline): SQVTM, ANQGSEA. This CDR3 spans 15 amino acids. The CDR3 DNA reads as TGCAGCGCCGATTCGGACCGGGACAGATACAATGAGCAGTTCTTC. This sequence encodes CSADSDRDRYNEQFF.

This clone was found once. This chain joins TRBV19 and TRBJ1-3; 8 bases agree with TRBD1. This CDR3 region has 14 residues. V lost 7 bases and J lost 2; bases outside the gene matches: 4. In germline, CDR1 is LNHDA, CDR2 SQIVND (reference sequence). This CDR3 reads CASTTGGTGNTIYF. The CDR3 DNA is TGTGCCAGTACCACAGGGGGAACTGGAAACACCATATATTTT.

This chain links TRBV6-5 with TRBJ1-1; maybe TRBD1 (5 bases). Per germline, CDR1 MNHEY and CDR2 SVGAGI. This CDR3 has 15 amino acids. V lost 4 bases, J lost 8 bases, and 20 bases lay in between. The CDR3 coding sequence is TGTGCCAGCAGTTTCCGAACCAGCGGGGGAGGGGAAGCTTTCTTT. This sequence encodes CASSFRTSGGGEAFF.

The chain has TRBV2 and TRBJ2-7; tentatively, D is TRBD1 (6 bases). This CDR3 has 14 amino acids. The germline V and J ends were trimmed by 5 bases and 0 bases, with 11 bases remaining between them. From germline, CDR1 is SNHLY and CDR2 FYNNEI. The CDR3 DNA follows: TGTGCCAGCAGTTTCGACAGGAGCTCCTACGAGCAGTACTTC. Translating gives CASSFDRSSYEQYF.

The chain uses TRBV9 and TRBJ1-1; 10 positions match TRBD1. V was clipped by 4 bases and J by 4 bases; unmatched bases: 7. The CDR3 is 15 amino acids. CDR1 and CDR2 (germline): SGDLS, YYNGEE. CDR3 amino acids: CASSISGQGGTEAFF. In DNA form, the CDR3 reads TGTGCCAGCAGCATCTCCGGACAGGGGGGCACTGAAGCTTTCTTT.

A single count supports this clone. The chain employs TRBV6-6 and TRBJ1-3; no firm D call. This CDR3 has 15 residues. Trimming took 5 bases from V and 0 from J, leaving 11 bases between them. Looked up from germline, CDR1 is MNHNY and CDR2 is SVGAGI (reference sequence). CDR3 in DNA: TGTGCCAGCAGTCCCCGAACAGCCTCTGGAAACACCATATATTTT. As protein: CASSPRTASGNTIYF.

The rearrangement uses TRBV5-1 and TRBJ2-2, with 7 bases identical to TRBD2. Germline V gene sequence: CDR1 SGHRS, CDR2 YFSETQ. There are 17 residues in the CDR3. V lost 4 bases and J lost 4; bases outside the gene matches: 13. The CDR3 here is CASSDLVQRGGTGELFF. CDR3 bases: TGCGCCAGCAGCGATCTGGTCCAGCGGGGTGGCACCGGGGAGCTGTTTTTT.

The chain links TRBV5-1 to TRBJ1-3, with D uncertain. The V gene's germline CDR1 is SGHRS and CDR2 YFSETQ. Trimming shortened V by 5 bases and J by 0 bases, and 6 bases separated the two germline ends. This CDR3 region has 13 residues. Here the CDR3 reads CASRVASGNTIYF. The CDR3 coding sequence is TGCGCCAGCAGGGTGGCCTCTGGAAACACCATATATTTT.

The chain links TRBV5-6 to TRBJ2-5; 16 bases agree with TRBD2. CDR3 length: 18 amino acids. CDR1 is SGHDT, CDR2 YYEEEE, per germline. Trimming took 1 base from V and 0 from J; bases not matched to a gene: 3. CDR3 region: CASSLMGLAGGYQETQYF. DNA for the CDR3: TGTGCCAGCAGCTTGATGGGACTAGCGGGGGGGTACCAAGAGACCCAGTACTTC.

The V and J genes are TRBV5-1 and TRBJ1-6; 7 bases line up with TRBD1. The CDR3 contains 17 residues. The junction had 13 bases not matched to a gene; V was cut back by 0 bases and J by 10 bases. Germline V gives CDR1 SGHRS, CDR2 YFSETQ. The DNA for the CDR3 is TGCGCCAGCAGCTTGGAGACCAGGGGGATACCACTCTCACCCCTCCACTTT. The encoded protein is CASSLETRGIPLSPLHF.